These T cell receptor beta chains were read from a single sample in a study of T cells in Graves' hyperthyroidism and ophthalmopathy. TCRdb itself ran the multiplex PCR reads through MiXCR, one entry per CDR3 protein. The sample shows almost 600,000 distinct CDR3 sequences, just over 45% of them seen only once. Sequenced input: peripheral blood or thyroid tissue (not recorded which). The receptors derive from a woman aged 18-29 years with Graves' hyperthyroidism. Each CDR3 is given with its conserved first and last residue. D genes are given only for firm matches. Some rows mark clone size as missing; the rest say once, few, many or name a class of expanded clone.

J: TRBJ2-7
size: NA
D: NA
V: TRBV4-1
CDR3: CASSQRASETMRGYEQYF
DNA: TGCGCCAGCAGCCAGCGGGCTAGCGAAACAATGCGGGGTTACGAGCAGTACTTC

J: TRBJ2-5
size: many
D: NA
V: TRBV5-1
CDR3: CASREGTETQYF
DNA: TGCGCCTCAAGGGAAGGGACAGAGACCCAGTACTTC

J: TRBJ2-3
size: NA
D: TRBD2
V: TRBV24-1
CDR3: CATSAPSGRQGSTGDTQYF
DNA: TGTGCCACCAGTGCCCCTAGCGGGAGGCAAGGATCTACAGGAGATACGCAGTATTTT

J: TRBJ2-5
size: NA
D: TRBD1
V: TRBV5-1
CDR3: CASSQGGEGETQYF
DNA: TGCGCCAGCAGCCAAGGGGGCGAAGGGGAGACCCAGTACTTC

J: TRBJ1-5
size: many
D: NA
V: TRBV20-1
CDR3: CSAGGWPQHF
DNA: TGCAGTGCTGGGGGGTGGCCCCAGCATTTT

J: TRBJ2-1
size: NA
D: TRBD2
V: TRBV12-3/TRBV12-4
CDR3: CATSDFTLGLAGGGREQFF
DNA: TGTGCCACCAGTGATTTCACCCTAGGACTAGCGGGAGGCGGGCGGGAGCAGTTCTTC

J: TRBJ2-5
size: once
D: TRBD2
V: TRBV11-2
CDR3: CASSFTGTSGILQTQYF
DNA: TGTGCCAGCAGTTTCACCGGGACTAGCGGGATTTTGCAGACCCAGTACTTC

J: TRBJ1-5
size: NA
D: TRBD1
V: TRBV12-3/TRBV12-4
CDR3: CASSPNRGSTRYSNQPQHF
DNA: TGTGCCAGCAGTCCAAACAGGGGAAGTACTCGTTATAGCAATCAGCCCCAGCATTTT

J: TRBJ1-2
size: NA
D: TRBD1
V: TRBV6-5
CDR3: CASSGDRASGYTF
DNA: TGTGCCAGCAGCGGGGACAGGGCGTCTGGCTACACCTTC

J: TRBJ1-2
size: many
D: TRBD1
V: TRBV29-1
CDR3: CSAGTGSNYGYTF
DNA: TGCAGCGCCGGGACAGGGTCTAACTATGGCTACACCTTC

J: TRBJ2-5
size: many
D: TRBD2
V: TRBV29-1
CDR3: CSAGGWETQYF
DNA: TGCAGCGCCGGGGGGTGGGAGACCCAGTACTTC

J: TRBJ2-6
size: many
D: NA
V: TRBV3-1
CDR3: CASSQGVGGANVLTF
DNA: TGTGCCAGCAGCCAAGGGGTGGGTGGGGCCAACGTCCTGACTTTC

J: TRBJ2-3
size: few
D: TRBD2
V: TRBV6-4
CDR3: CASSPRSGRGTDTQYF
DNA: TGTGCCAGCAGCCCTCGAAGCGGGAGGGGCACAGATACGCAGTATTTT

J: TRBJ2-7
size: NA
D: TRBD2
V: TRBV19
CDR3: CASSAQLAGGYNEQYF
DNA: TGTGCCAGTAGTGCCCAATTGGCGGGAGGGTACAATGAGCAGTACTTC

J: TRBJ2-2
size: few
D: NA
V: TRBV19
CDR3: CASSNTGTMNTGELFF
DNA: TGTGCCAGTAGTAATACCGGGACGATGAACACCGGGGAGCTGTTTTTT

J: TRBJ1-1
size: many
D: TRBD1
V: TRBV19
CDR3: CASSIAGGGDTEAFF
DNA: TGTGCCAGTAGTATCGCAGGGGGCGGCGACACTGAAGCTTTCTTT

J: TRBJ1-5
size: NA
D: NA
V: TRBV3-1
CDR3: CASSQDRWGQLHF
DNA: TGTGCCAGCAGCCAAGATCGGTGGGGGCAACTGCATTTT

J: TRBJ1-3
size: many
D: NA
V: TRBV7-8
CDR3: CASTLGTVENTIYF
DNA: TGTGCCAGCACCCTCGGGACGGTAGAAAACACCATATATTTT

J: TRBJ2-3
size: NA
D: NA
V: TRBV24-1
CDR3: CATSLGVDTQYF
DNA: TGTGCCACCAGTCTCGGGGTAGATACGCAGTATTTT

J: TRBJ2-1
size: few
D: NA
V: TRBV29-1
CDR3: CSVEGFTQDAEQFF
DNA: TGCAGCGTTGAAGGTTTCACTCAGGATGCTGAGCAGTTCTTC

J: TRBJ1-6
size: few
D: NA
V: TRBV15
CDR3: CATSRDPGSPLHF
DNA: TGTGCCACCAGCAGAGATCCAGGGTCACCCCTCCACTTT

J: TRBJ1-4
size: NA
D: NA
V: TRBV24-1
CDR3: CATSAGENEKLFF
DNA: TGTGCCACCTCAGCAGGGGAGAATGAAAAACTGTTTTTT

J: TRBJ2-7
size: many
D: TRBD2
V: TRBV5-4
CDR3: CASSYTLAGGLYEQYF
DNA: TGTGCCAGCAGCTACACGCTAGCGGGAGGGCTATACGAGCAGTACTTC

J: TRBJ2-7
size: NA
D: TRBD2
V: TRBV6-1
CDR3: CASSRTSGGQYF
DNA: TGTGCCAGCAGCCGGACTAGCGGCGGGCAGTACTTC

J: TRBJ2-1
size: NA
D: TRBD2
V: TRBV24-1
CDR3: CATSDRSGSLSVEQFF
DNA: TGTGCCACCAGTGACCGAAGCGGGAGTCTTTCAGTTGAGCAGTTCTTC

J: TRBJ1-3
size: NA
D: NA
V: TRBV7-2
CDR3: CASSLVGGTIYF
DNA: TGTGCCAGCAGCTTAGTGGGGGGCACCATATATTTT

J: TRBJ2-7
size: many
D: TRBD2
V: TRBV12-3/TRBV12-4
CDR3: CASSTRTSGTYEQYF
DNA: TGTGCCAGCAGTACTAGGACTAGCGGGACCTACGAGCAGTACTTC

J: TRBJ2-1
size: few
D: NA
V: TRBV5-1
CDR3: CASSIRKQVNEQFF
DNA: TGCGCCAGCAGCATCCGGAAACAGGTCAATGAGCAGTTCTTC

J: TRBJ2-7
size: NA
D: TRBD2
V: TRBV7-9
CDR3: CASSYSGPSYEQYF
DNA: TGTGCCAGCAGCTATAGCGGGCCATCCTACGAGCAGTACTTC

J: TRBJ1-4
size: NA
D: TRBD1
V: TRBV6-5
CDR3: CASSFGQGEKLFF
DNA: TGTGCCAGCAGTTTCGGACAGGGCGAAAAACTGTTTTTT

J: TRBJ1-3
size: NA
D: TRBD1
V: TRBV29-1
CDR3: CSVALPFDRVSGNTIYF
DNA: TGCAGCGTTGCCCTCCCGTTTGACAGGGTTTCTGGAAACACCATATATTTT

J: TRBJ2-7
size: many
D: TRBD2
V: TRBV20-1
CDR3: CSATGLAGPINYEQYF
DNA: TGCAGTGCGACGGGACTAGCGGGACCGATTAACTACGAGCAGTACTTC

J: TRBJ2-3
size: few
D: NA
V: TRBV7-2
CDR3: CASSLAEADTQYF
DNA: TGTGCCAGCAGCTTAGCAGAGGCAGATACGCAGTATTTT

J: TRBJ1-1
size: many
D: NA
V: TRBV12-3/TRBV12-4
CDR3: CASSGRRGTEAFF
DNA: TGTGCCAGCAGCGGGCGGAGAGGGACTGAAGCTTTCTTT

J: TRBJ1-5
size: NA
D: NA
V: TRBV9
CDR3: CASSGRPNQPQHF
DNA: TGTGCCAGCAGCGGCAGACCCAATCAGCCCCAGCATTTT

J: TRBJ1-4
size: NA
D: NA
V: TRBV10-3
CDR3: CAIRLADYNEKLFF
DNA: TGTGCCATACGACTAGCGGACTACAATGAAAAACTGTTTTTT

J: TRBJ2-7
size: many
D: NA
V: TRBV10-3
CDR3: CAISESSRSSEQYF
DNA: TGTGCCATCAGTGAGTCTAGCAGGAGCTCCGAGCAGTACTTC

J: TRBJ1-1
size: many
D: NA
V: TRBV20-1
CDR3: CNAGEGTEAFF
DNA: TGCAACGCAGGGGAGGGCACTGAAGCTTTCTTT

J: TRBJ2-6
size: many
D: NA
V: TRBV24-1
CDR3: CATSDYSGANVLTF
DNA: TGTGCCACCAGTGATTATTCTGGGGCCAACGTCCTGACTTTC

J: TRBJ2-2
size: once
D: TRBD2
V: TRBV29-1
CDR3: CSHARGLHHSGELFF
DNA: TGCAGCCACGCCCGGGGACTACACCACTCCGGGGAGCTGTTTTTT

J: TRBJ2-7
size: many
D: NA
V: TRBV20-1
CDR3: CSARVTGYEQYF
DNA: TGCAGTGCTAGAGTAACGGGTTACGAGCAGTACTTC

J: TRBJ2-5
size: NA
D: NA
V: TRBV10-3
CDR3: CAISESQTGRHQKTQYF
DNA: TGTGCCATCAGTGAGTCGCAGACAGGCAGACACCAGAAGACCCAGTACTTC

J: TRBJ1-1
size: NA
D: TRBD1
V: TRBV19
CDR3: CASTGTGGWGNTEAFF
DNA: TGTGCCAGTACCGGGACAGGGGGATGGGGGAACACTGAAGCTTTCTTT

J: TRBJ2-7
size: NA
D: NA
V: TRBV7-2
CDR3: CASSAVPGQYF
DNA: TGTGCCAGCAGCGCGGTCCCGGGGCAGTACTTC

J: TRBJ2-5
size: NA
D: TRBD2
V: TRBV24-1
CDR3: CATSGGLAGVGETQYF
DNA: TGTGCCACCAGTGGCGGACTAGCGGGAGTGGGAGAGACCCAGTACTTC